This TCR beta chain appears in the sequencing data of a study of CD8 T cells in ankylosing spondylitis. Overall study results and limits: A TCR beta motif of fewer than ten highly homologous variants appeared characteristic of ankylosing spondylitis blood.

CDR3 length: 14 residues. Looked up from germline, CDR1 is DFQATT and CDR2 is SNEGSKA (reference sequence). V was shortened by 2 bases and J by 2 bases, with 10 bases between the two germline ends. This clonotype has at least ten counts. The antigen remains unidentified. Quantitative 5'-RACE was performed with molecular barcodes, and it yielded the TCR beta libraries. TCRdb re-analysed the 5' RACE reads in MiXCR, keeping a single row per CDR3 protein. The sample carries 450,000 to 550,000 distinct CDR3 sequences, approximately 5.3% recorded once. The sequence was collected from a male donor with ankylosing spondylitis. This chain connects TRBV20-1 to TRBJ1-5; no definite D call. Sequencing used blood, either unsorted or a sorted T cell fraction (not recorded which). In DNA form, the CDR3 reads TGCAGTGCTAGACCGCCGGCGGGCAATCAGCCCCAGCATTTT. Residues: CSARPPAGNQPQHF.